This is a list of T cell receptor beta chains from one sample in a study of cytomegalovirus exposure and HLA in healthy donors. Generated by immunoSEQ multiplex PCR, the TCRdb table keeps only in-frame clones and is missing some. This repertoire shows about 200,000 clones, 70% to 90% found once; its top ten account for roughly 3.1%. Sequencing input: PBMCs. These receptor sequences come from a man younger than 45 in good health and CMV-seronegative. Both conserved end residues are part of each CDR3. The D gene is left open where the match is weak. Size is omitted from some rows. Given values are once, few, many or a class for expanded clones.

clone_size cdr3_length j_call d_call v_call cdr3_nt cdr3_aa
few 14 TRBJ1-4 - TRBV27 TGTGCCAGCAGTTTACAGGGGTTAGGAGAAAAACTGTTTTTT CASSLQGLGEKLFF
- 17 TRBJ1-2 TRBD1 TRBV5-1 TGCGCCAGCAGCTTGGCTTCAGGGGGCGCCCCTAACTATGGCTACACCTTC CASSLASGGAPNYGYTF
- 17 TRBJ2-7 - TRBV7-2 TGTGCCAGCAGCTTAGTATCGGTCAGGCAGGGAGCGGGTGGGCAGTACTTC CASSLVSVRQGAGGQYF
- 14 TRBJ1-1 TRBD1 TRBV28 TGTGCCAGTGGACAGGGCCGGTTTAACACTGAAGCTTTCTTT CASGQGRFNTEAFF
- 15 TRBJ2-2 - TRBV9 TGTGCCAGCAGCGTAGAGAGCGTGAACACCGGGGAGCTGTTTTTT CASSVESVNTGELFF
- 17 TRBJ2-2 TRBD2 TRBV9 TGTGCCAGCAGCGTAGAAGGACTAGCGGAGAACACCGGGGAGCTGTTTTTT CASSVEGLAENTGELFF
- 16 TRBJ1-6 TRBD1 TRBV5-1 TGCGCCAGCAGCTTGGACGGGACAGGGGGGGGTTCACCCCTCCACTTT CASSLDGTGGGSPLHF
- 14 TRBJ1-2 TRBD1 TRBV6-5 TGTGCCAGCACCCTCGGACAGGGGACGTATGGCTACACCTTC CASTLGQGTYGYTF
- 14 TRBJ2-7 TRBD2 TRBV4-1 TGCGCCAGCAGCCAGAGCGGGGGGGCCTACGAGCAGTACTTC CASSQSGGAYEQYF
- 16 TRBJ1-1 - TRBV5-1 TGCGCCAGCAGCTTGGGACAGACAGGAAGAAACACTGAAGCTTTCTTT CASSLGQTGRNTEAFF
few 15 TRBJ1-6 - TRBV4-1 TGCGCCAGCAGCCAAGTGGAAGGGGGAGCATCACCCCTCCACTTT CASSQVEGGASPLHF
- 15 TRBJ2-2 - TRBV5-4 TGTGCCAGCAGCTTGAGGCGGGGGAACACCGGGGAGCTGTTTTTT CASSLRRGNTGELFF
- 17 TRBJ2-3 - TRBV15 TGTGCCACCAGCCCACAAACAGGGACCGCCAAGAGGGATACGCAGTATTTT CATSPQTGTAKRDTQYF
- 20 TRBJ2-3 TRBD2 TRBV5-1 TGCGCCAGCAGCGACCCCTCCGGGACTAGCTCTAAAGCTCCCCCAGATACGCAGTATTTT CASSDPSGTSSKAPPDTQYF
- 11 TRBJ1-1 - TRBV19 TGTGCCAGCCGTACAGTGCGTGAAGCTTTCTTT CASRTVREAFF
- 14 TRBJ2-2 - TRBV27 TGTGCCAGCAGTCATGGGTGGGGGGCCGGGGAGCTGTTTTTT CASSHGWGAGELFF
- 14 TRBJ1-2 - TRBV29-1 TGCAGCGTTGATGCGGGGGCCGGGACCTATGGCTACACCTTC CSVDAGAGTYGYTF
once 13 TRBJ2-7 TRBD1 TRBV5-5 TGTGCCAGCAGCCCTTGGACAGGGGGCGAGCAGTACTTC CASSPWTGGEQYF
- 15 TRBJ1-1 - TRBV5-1 TGCGCCAGCAGCTTGTGGGCAGCACCGAACACTGAAGCTTTCTTT CASSLWAAPNTEAFF
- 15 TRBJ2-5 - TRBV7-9 TGTGCCAGCAGCTTAGACCACCGGGGGAAAGAGACCCAGTACTTC CASSLDHRGKETQYF
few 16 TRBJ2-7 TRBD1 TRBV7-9 TGTGCCAGCAGCTTAATTTTGGCAGGGGGCCGGTACGAGCAGTACTTC CASSLILAGGRYEQYF
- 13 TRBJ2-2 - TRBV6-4 TGTGCCAGCAGTGGGACAGAGACCGGGGAGCTGTTTTTT CASSGTETGELFF
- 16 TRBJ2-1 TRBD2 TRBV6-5 TGTGCCAGCAGTTACCCGACTAGCGGGGGGTACAATGAGCAGTTCTTC CASSYPTSGGYNEQFF
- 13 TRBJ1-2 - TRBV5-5 TGTGCCAGCAGCCTCGGGGAGGTATATGGCTACACCTTC CASSLGEVYGYTF